This is a list of T cell receptor beta chains from one sample in a study of technical replicates of blood from a few donors. The data were produced by immunoSEQ multiplex PCR, yet TCRdb's version contains in-frame clones alone and is incomplete. The profile shows around 30,000 clones, around 90% of them singletons. The sample comprised PBMCs. The receptor source for this set is a human donor in good health. Some clones in this sample may be carry-over from other donors' samples. Each CDR3 is given with its conserved first and last residue. The D gene is left open where the match is weak. Only part of the rows carry a size: once, few, many, or a class if the clone is expanded.

>.|.|TRBJ1-3|TRBV30
CAWRPGVFGDTIYF
TGTGCCTGGAGACCTGGGGTATTCGGGGACACCATATATTTT
>TRBD2|.|TRBJ2-3|TRBV9
CASSVGGGRSDTQYF
TGTGCCAGCAGCGTAGGCGGGGGACGGTCAGATACGCAGTATTTT
>TRBD1|few|TRBJ1-1|TRBV7-8
CASSSYTGGFTEAFF
TGTGCCAGCAGCTCCTACACAGGGGGCTTCACTGAAGCTTTCTTT
>TRBD2|once|TRBJ2-1|TRBV7-8
CASSVGTSGRDQFF
TGTGCCAGCAGCGTAGGGACTAGCGGACGGGACCAGTTCTTC
>.|.|TRBJ2-1|TRBV30
CAWSVSHNEQFF
TGTGCCTGGAGTGTCTCCCACAATGAGCAGTTCTTC
>.|.|TRBJ2-3|TRBV30
CAWRPRRSGFTDTQYF
TGTGCCTGGAGACCGAGACGGAGCGGGTTCACAGATACGCAGTATTTT
>TRBD2|.|TRBJ2-7|TRBV7-3
CASSLVREAHYEQYF
TGTGCCAGCAGCTTAGTCCGGGAGGCTCACTACGAGCAGTACTTC
>.|.|TRBJ2-7|TRBV30
CAWTELSDEQYF
TGTGCCTGGACAGAACTGAGCGACGAGCAGTACTTC
>TRBD1|.|TRBJ1-4|TRBV13
CASSSDRGREKLFF
TGTGCCAGCAGCTCAGACAGGGGGCGAGAAAAACTGTTTTTT
>.|once|TRBJ2-3|TRBV15
CATSRDPVDSSLTDTQYF
TGTGCCACCAGCAGAGATCCCGTCGACTCAAGTCTCACAGATACGCAGTATTTT
>.|.|TRBJ2-7|TRBV29-1
CSVSRDLAGYEQYF
TGCAGCGTAAGCCGGGACTTGGCCGGATACGAGCAGTACTTC
>.|.|TRBJ2-2|TRBV6-1
CASSLTGSTGELFF
TGTGCCAGCAGCTTAACAGGGAGCACCGGGGAGCTGTTTTTT
>TRBD1|.|TRBJ1-2|TRBV2
CASSRDRANGYTF
TGTGCCAGCAGCCGGGACAGGGCGAATGGCTACACCTTC
>.|.|TRBJ1-1|TRBV23-1
CASSQSSVPAMNTEAFF
TGCGCCAGCAGTCAATCGTCGGTCCCTGCCATGAACACTGAAGCTTTCTTT
>TRBD1|few|TRBJ1-1|TRBV30
CAWGTGGTNTEAFF
TGTGCCTGGGGGACAGGGGGCACGAACACTGAAGCTTTCTTT
>TRBD2|.|TRBJ2-1|TRBV28
CASSLGGTNPYNEQFF
TGTGCCAGCAGTTTAGGCGGGACTAATCCCTACAATGAGCAGTTCTTC
>.|.|TRBJ2-4|TRBV4-1
CASSQGYAGNIQYF
TGCGCCAGCAGCCAAGGATACGCCGGGAACATTCAGTACTTC
>.|.|TRBJ2-7|TRBV30
CAGSSRNEQYF
TGTGCTGGGAGCAGCCGCAACGAGCAGTACTTC
>.|.|TRBJ2-2|TRBV6-5
CASSIRDTGELFF
TGTGCCAGCAGCATCCGAGACACCGGGGAGCTGTTTTTT
>TRBD1|.|TRBJ2-7|TRBV25-1
CASSAQGAYEQYF
TGTGCCAGCAGTGCACAGGGGGCCTACGAGCAGTACTTC
>.|.|TRBJ1-6|TRBV7-5
CVRSLASDRFNSPLHF
TGTGTCAGAAGCTTAGCGTCGGACAGGTTTAATTCACCCCTCCACTTT
>.|.|TRBJ2-7|TRBV10-3
CAINRRGGNYEQYF
TGTGCCATTAATAGGCGTGGGGGGAACTACGAGCAGTACTTC
>TRBD2|.|TRBJ2-2|TRBV4-3
CASSQDVSGGAGELFF
TGCGCCAGCAGCCAAGATGTTAGCGGGGGAGCCGGGGAGCTGTTTTTT
>.|.|TRBJ1-1|TRBV30
CAWSVLRQVNTEAFF
TGTGCCTGGAGTGTACTGCGGCAAGTGAACACTGAAGCTTTCTTT
>TRBD2|.|TRBJ2-5|TRBV5-6
CASSASGTQETQYF
TGTGCCAGCAGCGCTAGCGGGACCCAAGAGACCCAGTACTTC
>.|.|TRBJ2-7|TRBV19
CASSITAGRLEQYF
TGTGCCAGTAGTATCACAGCGGGTCGGCTCGAGCAGTACTTC
>.|.|TRBJ2-2|TRBV6-1
CASSRADTGELFF
TGTGCCAGCAGCAGGGCCGACACCGGGGAGCTGTTTTTT
>.|once|TRBJ1-2|TRBV4-1
CASSQGTVSSNYGYTF
TGCGCCAGCAGCCAAGGTACAGTTAGTTCTAACTATGGCTACACCTTC
>TRBD2|.|TRBJ2-7|TRBV7-9
CASSSGLAGVIYEQYF
TGTGCCAGCAGCTCAGGACTAGCGGGAGTCATCTACGAGCAGTACTTC
>.|.|TRBJ2-3|TRBV2
CASSQGRSGVDTQYF
TGTGCCAGCAGCCAGGGCCGTAGCGGCGTAGATACGCAGTATTTT
>TRBD1|.|TRBJ1-5|TRBV4-1
CASRAGTGSNSNQPQHF
TGCGCCAGCCGGGCCGGGACAGGGAGTAATAGCAATCAGCCCCAGCATTTT
>TRBD1|once|TRBJ2-3|TRBV5-4
CASSFTGGPAVADTQYF
TGTGCCAGCAGCTTTACAGGGGGCCCCGCGGTGGCAGATACGCAGTATTTT